The 24 T cell receptor beta chains below all came from one sample that was sequenced in a study of tumor and adjacent non-tumor tissue in lung cancer. The template was RNA from unsorted bulk tissue. Three rounds of nested PCR, following a modified ARM-PCR protocol, produced the TCRbeta library. TCRdb re-derived calls from the multiplex PCR reads in MiXCR, one entry per CDR3 protein. The sample gives 65,000 to 80,000 distinct CDR3 sequences, about three quarters of which show up once; 28% is in the top ten. Material: lung tumor tissue. Receptors were obtained from a man aged 55 to 70 with non-small cell lung cancer.

For this clonotype: The junction shows a germline mismatch at one end, possibly a read error. The J gene is TRBJ2-7, the V gene TRBV20-1; perhaps D is TRBD1 or TRBD2 (5 bases each). The V gene's germline CDR1 is DFQATT and CDR2 SNEGSKA (reference sequence). This CDR3 is built from 13 residues. The CDR3, as DNA: TGCAGTGTTAGACCCTCAAGGGGAGAAGAACAGTACTTC. This gives the protein CSVRPSRGEEQYF.

A remark on this clonotype: Relative to the germline gene, one junction end is altered; a read error may explain this. The chain couples TRBV6-5 to TRBJ1-2, with D possibly TRBD1 on 6 matching bases. CDR1 and CDR2 (germline): MNHEY, SVGAGI. The length of the CDR3 is 14 residues. In DNA, the CDR3 is TGTGCCAGCCTGCCCGACAGGCCTAATTATGGCTACACCTTC. It is translated as CASLPDRPNYGYTF.

The sample holds a few counts of this clonotype. The rearrangement joins TRBV28 to TRBJ2-1, with 11 bases fitting TRBD2. Unmatched junction bases numbered 8, after V lost 6 bases and J lost 4 bases. The CDR3 contains 16 residues. Germline CDR1 is MDHEN and CDR2 is SYDVKM. The CDR3 DNA follows: TGTGCCAGCAGACCGGGACTAGCGGAGGGTTACAATGAGCAGTTCTTC. Residues: CASRPGLAEGYNEQFF.

The chain uses TRBV6-6 and TRBJ1-1; D possibly corresponds to TRBD1 (6 bases). The CDR3 runs 13 residues. The germline CDR1 and CDR2 sequences are MNHNY and SVGAGI (reference sequence). The CDR3 sequence is CATMPQGMAGAFF. The CDR3 coding sequence is TGTGCTACCATGCCCCAGGGGATGGCTGGAGCTTTCTTT.

The V call is TRBV12-3 or TRBV12-4, the J call TRBJ1-2; perhaps TRBD1 as D (6 bases). V was shortened by 9 bases and J by 6 bases, with 14 bases between the two germline ends. The CDR3 contains 12 residues. CDR3 coding DNA: TGTGCCAGGAGCCCGGACAGCAATGGCTACACCTTC. Amino acids: CARSPDSNGYTF.

Concerning this clonotype itself: This CDR3 is missing its conserved last phenylalanine or tryptophan, likely due to a read error. Because the CDR3's place on the DNA is in doubt, the DNA is left out and the CDR3 is given as listed by TCRdb. The genes are TRBV20-1 and TRBJ2-4; the table gives TRBD1 as D, unverified against the DNA. Germline-derived CDR1 and CDR2 are DFQATT and SNEGSKA (reference sequence). The CDR3 has 14 amino acids, counting both end residues. The CDR3: CSARPGFGKNIQYL.

This rearrangement joins TRBV20-1 to TRBJ2-7; no clear D gene. This CDR3 comprises 13 residues. Looked up from germline, CDR1 is DFQATT and CDR2 is SNEGSKA (reference sequence). Trimming removed 6 bases at V and 13 bases at J, with 25 bases between. This CDR3 is CSATETRVYEHYF. In nucleotides, the CDR3 is TGCAGTGCCACCGAGACACGGGTTTACGAACATTACTTC.

There are a few counts of this clonotype. A much larger clone sits a single nucleotide away, making a read error possible. This chain joins TRBV5-4 and TRBJ1-1; D not resolved. V shed 0 bases and J shed 2 bases, with 17 bases lying between them. CDR1 and CDR2 from the germline V gene are SGHNT and YYREEE (reference sequence). CDR3 length equals 17 residues. The CDR3 spells CASSLAEGLLINTEAFF. The DNA for the CDR3 is TGTGCCAGCAGCTTGGCTGAAGGACTCCTAATTAACACTGAAGCTTTCTTT. Full variable domain (outside the CDR3, taken from reference TRBV5-4 and TRBJ1-1): ETGVTQSPTHLIKTRGQQVTLRCSSQSGHNTVSWYQQALGQGPQFIFQYYREEENGRGNFPPRFSGLQFPNYSSELNVNALELDDSALYLCASSLAEGLLINTEAFFGQGTRLTVV.

With regard to this clonotype: The junction does not match germline at one end; this may be a read error. This sequence joins TRBV5-6 and TRBJ1-2, with a weak D call TRBD1 (5 bases). Germline V lookup: CDR1 SGHDT, CDR2 YYEEEE. The CDR3 has 13 residues. CDR3 in amino acids: CPSSLIGTLAYTF. The DNA for the CDR3 is TGTCCCAGCAGCTTGATCGGGACCTTGGCCTACACCTTC.

In regard to this clonotype: The junction departs from germline at one end; a sequencing error may be responsible. The chain uses TRBV28 and TRBJ1-2; D gene unclear. CDR1 and CDR2 from the germline V gene are MDHEN and SYDVKM. The CDR3 has 14 residues. CDR3 sequence: CASNLLMGNYGYTF. CDR3 bases: TGTGCCAGCAATTTATTAATGGGCAACTATGGCTACACCTTC.

About this clonotype: In this CDR3 the conserved last residue, phenylalanine or tryptophan, is missing, so a read error is likely. CDR3 DNA: TGTGCCCGCAGCTTCCATACAGATACGCAGTATCTT. Translating gives CARSFHTDTQYL. V and J are TRBV11-3 and TRBJ2-3, with D hard to call. CDR3 length equals 12 residues. Germline V lookup: CDR1 SGHNT, CDR2 YENEEA.

About this clonotype itself: Compared with germline, one end of the junction differs, possibly owing to a read error. The V and J genes are TRBV29-1 and TRBJ2-7; no clear D gene. The CDR3 runs to 13 residues. CDR1 and CDR2 from the germline V gene are SQVTM and ANQGSEA. The CDR3 is CSATEANSYEQYF. In nucleotides, the CDR3 is TGCAGCGCAACAGAGGCTAACTCCTACGAGCAGTATTTC.

The chain has TRBV20-1 and TRBJ1-1; D may be TRBD1 (5 bases). The CDR3 is 14 amino acids. Germline V gives CDR1 DFQATT, CDR2 SNEGSKA (reference sequence). With 4 bases removed from V and 11 bases from J, the gap between germline ends came to 23 bases. The CDR3 nucleotides read TGCAGTGCTAAGTACTGGGGAGGGGTAGGTGAGGCTTTCTTT. This codes for CSAKYWGGVGEAFF.

Comment on this clonotype: At one end the junction does not follow the germline gene, possibly because of a read error. The V and J genes are TRBV20-1 and TRBJ2-7, with a possible D match to TRBD2 (5 bases). Germline V gene lookup returns CDR1 DFQATT and CDR2 SNEGSKA (reference sequence). The CDR3 has 14 amino acids. For the CDR3, the DNA is TGTAATGCTAGATTAGCAGGAGGATCCTACGAGCAGTACTTC. It is translated as CNARLAGGSYEQYF.

This chain uses TRBV6-1 with TRBJ1-1; TRBD1 matches 9 bases. V trimming: 9 bases; J trimming: 6 bases; junction bases outside the gene matches: 17. The CDR3 has 16 residues. CDR1 is MNHNS, CDR2 SASEGT, per germline. CDR3 sequence reads: CASRGIGTGLASEAFF. CDR3 in DNA: TGTGCCAGTAGAGGGATCGGGACAGGGCTCGCCTCTGAAGCTTTCTTT.

This clonotype was found many times. The chain has TRBV11-2 and TRBJ2-3; D possibly uses TRBD1 or TRBD2 (5 bases each). Trimming cost V 1 base and J 2 bases, with 16 bases left between them. There are 17 residues in the CDR3. The V gene's germline CDR1 is SGHAT and CDR2 FQNNGV. The CDR3, as DNA: TGTGCCAGCAGCTTAGGGTGGGCAGGGACCTACACAGATACGCAGTATTTT. It translates to CASSLGWAGTYTDTQYF.

Remarks on this clonotype: Since no conserved phenylalanine or tryptophan closes the CDR3, a read error is the likely cause. The chain combines TRBV28 with TRBJ1-2; no clear D gene. The CDR3 covers 11 residues. Trimming took off 6 bases at V and 4 bases at J, with 6 bases between the two ends. CDR1 and CDR2 from the germline V gene are MDHEN and SYDVKM. The CDR3 bases are TGTGCCAGCAGCTCAACCTATGGCTACACCATC. Amino acid sequence: CASSSTYGYTI.

Points on this clonotype: One end of the junction does not line up with germline, which may come from a read error. J is TRBJ1-6 and V is TRBV20-1; TRBD1 is a possible D gene (5 bases). Germline CDR1 reads DFQATT; CDR2 reads SNEGSKA (reference sequence). This CDR3 is 15 amino acids long. The CDR3 bases are TGCAGTGTTAGAGGTGGGAATCGGATATGGACACCGCTCCACTTT. Its protein product is CSVRGGNRIWTPLHF.

The chain employs TRBV28 and TRBJ2-2; 7 nucleotides match TRBD2. The V and J ends lost 6 bases and 5 bases, in that order; junction bases with no gene match: 12. In germline, CDR1 is MDHEN, CDR2 SYDVKM. The CDR3 length is 16 residues. The CDR3 sequence: CASSFLAGPGTGELFF. DNA of the CDR3: TGTGCCAGCAGCTTTTTAGCGGGTCCCGGGACCGGGGAGCTGTTTTTT.

This clonotype was recorded a few times. As the CDR3 is not closed by the conserved phenylalanine or tryptophan, this likely results from a read error. This chain connects TRBV28 to TRBJ1-1; no firm D call. CDR3 size: 13 residues. Looked up from germline, CDR1 is MDHEN and CDR2 is SYDVKM. CDR3 amino acids: CASSSPGNTDAFS. Here the CDR3 DNA reads TGTGCCAGCTCCAGTCCGGGAAACACTGATGCTTTCTCT.

V usage is TRBV6-1 and J usage is TRBJ2-7, with 8 bases lining up with TRBD1. J lost 3 bases, V lost 5 bases, and 3 bases had no gene match. CDR1 MNHNS and CDR2 SASEGT come from the germline V gene. CDR3 length: 13 residues. CDR3 nucleotide sequence: TGTGCCAGCAGTCCAGACAGGGGCTACGAGCAGTACTTC. Protein: CASSPDRGYEQYF.

The chain carries TRBV20-1 and TRBJ2-4; D call uncertain. Trimming stripped 5 bases from V and 2 bases from J, with 16 bases between. Germline CDR1 reads DFQATT; CDR2 reads SNEGSKA (reference sequence). The CDR3 contains 15 residues. CDR3 loop: CSAGYVTVSKNIQYF. DNA of the CDR3: TGCAGTGCTGGATATGTGACTGTATCCAAAAACATTCAGTACTTC.

Concerning this clonotype: Because it lacks the conserved phenylalanine or tryptophan at the end, this CDR3 is likely a read error. The chain combines TRBV7-9 with TRBJ2-4; tentatively, D is TRBD2 (7 bases). Germline assignment: CDR1 SEHNR and CDR2 FQNEAQ (reference sequence). With 5 bases removed from V and 9 bases from J, the gap between germline ends came to 20 bases. The CDR3 extends over 15 amino acids. The CDR3 region is CASSPLRGGRSIQYY. CDR3 bases: TGTGCCAGCAGCCCCCTAAGGGGGGGGAGAAGCATTCAGTACTAC.

Worth noting for this clonotype: No conserved phenylalanine or tryptophan is present at the end of the CDR3, so a read error is the likely explanation. J is TRBJ2-3 and V is TRBV6-1; TRBD2 matches at 7 bases. Per germline, CDR1 MNHNS and CDR2 SASEGT. The CDR3 is 15 amino acids. V shed 3 bases and J 6 bases; nucleotides not matched to a gene: 9. The CDR3 here is CASSEWSREGDTQYR. Written as DNA, the CDR3 is TGTGCCAGCAGTGAGTGGTCCAGGGAGGGGGATACGCAGTATCGT.